This entry concerns a single T cell receptor beta chain. Its specificity is not known. Through a sample-barcoded 5' primer and a J-beta primer mix, a second PCR was run for roughly 7 to 12 cycles. TCRdb reanalysed the 5' RACE reads using MiXCR and keeps one entry per CDR3 protein. This table holds about 1.6 million distinct CDR3 sequences, approximately 32% found once. The data stem from a study of blood T cells in healthy people across ages. Across the study: Template-switching capture recovered about one barcoded beta molecule per two T cells.

Findings of the study overall: It was the long-lived donors that had more naive CD4+ cells and higher diversity than aged donors.

This CDR3 has 18 amino acids. From germline, CDR1 is SGHRS and CDR2 YFSETQ. Deletions cut 0 bases from V and 0 bases from J, with 13 bases between. Sequenced: blood. This clonotype was sampled from a woman under 40 in good health. V and J are TRBV5-1 and TRBJ2-6; unclear D gene. The CDR3 sequence is CASSLVVGTSSGANVLTF. The CDR3 DNA reads as TGCGCCAGCAGCTTGGTTGTGGGCACGTCCTCTGGGGCCAACGTCCTGACTTTC.